Detailed here is one T cell receptor beta chain. Its target is unknown. The record originates from a study of T cell responses to AZD1222 COVID-19 vaccine. Regarding the study as a whole: Reports say nearly half of spike-specific TCRs go after unmutated variant regions. There were mostly white British donors and more females than males, and clonal diversity was possibly underestimated. Rises in breadth and depth of Spike-specific TCRs came after two AZD1222 doses. Vaccine-associated CD4 TCRs spanned spike, dominant at 160-218 and 743-854.

This CDR3 contains 15 residues. Germline CDR1 SQVTM, CDR2 ANQGSEA. V gave up 4 bases and J gave up 4 bases, with 17 bases separating them. The method was immunoSEQ multiplex PCR; TCRdb's version includes in-frame clones alone and lacks a portion of them. There are tens of thousands of clones in the sample; 85% to 90% occur only once, and about 8% lies in the top ten. V is TRBV29-1 and J is TRBJ2-1; a weak D match, TRBD1 (5 bases). The clonotype was recovered from an adult in good health. Sample: peripheral blood, taken on day 0 of AZD1222 vaccination. The CDR3 DNA follows: TGCAGCGTTGTAGTTGGGGCGTCTGAGTACAATGAGCAGTTCTTC. Amino acids: CSVVVGASEYNEQFF.